What follows is one T cell receptor beta chain and its context. Its cognate antigen has yet to be identified. Base qualities are not at hand, and no much larger clone is one base apart. To prepare the library, the immunoSEQ multiplex PCR assay was applied. In TCRdb, the immuneACCESS table is reduced to in-frame sequences with V and J assigned. These tables do not hold every clone; where another copy was compared, an unresolved V gene accounts for under half, and the others remain unexplained. For this sample there are tens of thousands of clones; roughly 93% appear just once. Clones ranked in the top ten supply over 0.95% of the sample. This sample was included in a study of control samples from healthy donors and cancer patients (dated by TCRdb to about 2020). Measured from the cysteine to the phenylalanine, the CDR3 is 15 residues long. The CDR3 DNA has 45 bases and is translated from base 1. The germline ends are 18 bases apart after V is trimmed by 6 bases and J by 7 bases. From the germline V gene, CDR1 is MNHEY and CDR2 is SVGAGI.

Specimen: PBMCs. The sequence joins TRBV6-5 to TRBJ1-4; TRBD1 could be the D gene, as 6 bases match. The source of this sequence is a woman between 40 and 55 years old with lung cancer. The DNA sequence is TGTGCCAGCAGCTCCCGGGGGGGGGCGAGTGAAAAACTGTTTTTT. Translated, it reads CASSSRGGASEKLFF.